A selection of T cell receptor beta chains follows, all from one sample in a study of cytomegalovirus exposure and HLA in healthy donors. This table comes from immunoSEQ multiplex PCR, and its TCRdb copy is limited to in-frame clones, with some not included. In the table there are under 140,000 clones, about 80% of which are singletons. Source material: PBMCs. These receptors were collected from a woman aged 55-75 years in good health and CMV-seropositive. The CDR3 runs from the conserved cysteine through the conserved F or W. D genes are given only for firm matches. Size is omitted from some rows. Given values are once, few, many or a class for expanded clones.

d_call: NA
clone_size: NA
j_call: TRBJ2-1
v_call: TRBV7-2
cdr3_nt: TGTGCCAGCAGCTTAGGTTTCGATGAGCAGTTCTTC
cdr3_aa: CASSLGFDEQFF

d_call: NA
clone_size: NA
j_call: TRBJ1-1
v_call: TRBV6-1
cdr3_nt: TGTGCCAGCTGCCGTGGGGGCGGAACTGAAGCTTTCTTT
cdr3_aa: CASCRGGGTEAFF

d_call: TRBD1
clone_size: NA
j_call: TRBJ2-3
v_call: TRBV4-2
cdr3_nt: TGTGCCAGCAGCCAATCCCGGACAGGGGTCCCCACAGATACGCAGTATTTT
cdr3_aa: CASSQSRTGVPTDTQYF

d_call: TRBD2
clone_size: NA
j_call: TRBJ2-7
v_call: TRBV6-5
cdr3_nt: TGTGCCACCAAACCGGGACTAGCGGGTTACGAGCAGTACTTC
cdr3_aa: CATKPGLAGYEQYF

d_call: NA
clone_size: NA
j_call: TRBJ1-4
v_call: TRBV9
cdr3_nt: TGTGCCAGCAGCCAGGACTCCGATGGGGTTGCAACTAATGAAAAACTGTTTTTT
cdr3_aa: CASSQDSDGVATNEKLFF

d_call: NA
clone_size: few
j_call: TRBJ1-4
v_call: TRBV2
cdr3_nt: TGTGCCAGCAGGGCGGGCTCAACTAATGAAAAACTGTTTTTT
cdr3_aa: CASRAGSTNEKLFF

d_call: TRBD1
clone_size: NA
j_call: TRBJ2-7
v_call: TRBV5-1
cdr3_nt: TGCGCCAGCAGCACCGGGGACAGATTCTACGAGCAGTACTTC
cdr3_aa: CASSTGDRFYEQYF

d_call: TRBD1
clone_size: NA
j_call: TRBJ1-2
v_call: TRBV19
cdr3_nt: TGTGCCAGTAGTACGAGGGACAGGATTAACTATGGCTACACCTTC
cdr3_aa: CASSTRDRINYGYTF

d_call: TRBD1
clone_size: NA
j_call: TRBJ1-3
v_call: TRBV29-1
cdr3_nt: TGCAGCGTCTACGACAGGGGACAGAACACCATATATTTT
cdr3_aa: CSVYDRGQNTIYF

d_call: NA
clone_size: NA
j_call: TRBJ2-7
v_call: TRBV6-5
cdr3_nt: TGTGCCAGCAGTTACGGGAGCACATCCTACGAGCAGTACTTC
cdr3_aa: CASSYGSTSYEQYF

d_call: TRBD1
clone_size: NA
j_call: TRBJ2-7
v_call: TRBV9
cdr3_nt: TGTGCCAGCAGCGTAGCCGGGACAGGGGATTACGAGCAGTACTTC
cdr3_aa: CASSVAGTGDYEQYF

d_call: NA
clone_size: NA
j_call: TRBJ2-2
v_call: TRBV7-3
cdr3_nt: TGTGCCAGCAGCTCAAGTCCCCTGACAAGCGGAACCGGGGAGCTGTTTTTT
cdr3_aa: CASSSSPLTSGTGELFF

d_call: NA
clone_size: NA
j_call: TRBJ2-7
v_call: TRBV6-5
cdr3_nt: TGTGCCAGCAGTTACTCGGAATCTCCCTACGGGGAGCAGTACTTC
cdr3_aa: CASSYSESPYGEQYF

d_call: NA
clone_size: once
j_call: TRBJ2-2
v_call: TRBV6-6
cdr3_nt: TGTGCCAGCGCCCACAGGGTAAACACCGGGGAGCTGTTTTTT
cdr3_aa: CASAHRVNTGELFF

d_call: NA
clone_size: NA
j_call: TRBJ2-7
v_call: TRBV9
cdr3_nt: TGTGCCAGCAGCGTAAGCGGGTCCGCCTACGAGCAGTACTTC
cdr3_aa: CASSVSGSAYEQYF

d_call: NA
clone_size: once
j_call: TRBJ1-2
v_call: TRBV28
cdr3_nt: TGTGCCAGCAGCGTACGCCGGGTGGGCTATGGCTACACCTTC
cdr3_aa: CASSVRRVGYGYTF

d_call: NA
clone_size: NA
j_call: TRBJ1-2
v_call: TRBV20-1
cdr3_nt: TGCAGTGCCACACAGGAGTATGGCTACACCTTC
cdr3_aa: CSATQEYGYTF

d_call: TRBD1
clone_size: NA
j_call: TRBJ2-1
v_call: TRBV18
cdr3_nt: TGTGCCAGCTCGCGGGGACAGGGGGTAGCGGGAGAACCCTACAATGAGCAGTTCTTC
cdr3_aa: CASSRGQGVAGEPYNEQFF

d_call: TRBD2
clone_size: NA
j_call: TRBJ2-7
v_call: TRBV15
cdr3_nt: TGTGCCACCCGTTGGCTGGGACTAGCGGGAGAGGGTAACGAGCAGTACTTC
cdr3_aa: CATRWLGLAGEGNEQYF

d_call: TRBD1
clone_size: NA
j_call: TRBJ1-1
v_call: TRBV6-5
cdr3_nt: TGTGCCAGCAGACGCCCACAGGGGGTGAACACTGAAGCTTTCTTT
cdr3_aa: CASRRPQGVNTEAFF

d_call: TRBD1
clone_size: once
j_call: TRBJ2-5
v_call: TRBV18
cdr3_nt: TGTGCCAGCTCAACCGACAGGGTCATCCAAGAGACCCAGTACTTC
cdr3_aa: CASSTDRVIQETQYF

d_call: TRBD1
clone_size: NA
j_call: TRBJ2-7
v_call: TRBV2
cdr3_nt: TGTGCCAGCAGGTCAAGACAGGGGGCCTACGAGCAGTACTTC
cdr3_aa: CASRSRQGAYEQYF

d_call: TRBD1
clone_size: NA
j_call: TRBJ1-2
v_call: TRBV7-9
cdr3_nt: TGTGCCAGCAGCTTACCCCAGGGGACAGCAGTTAACTATGGCTACACCTTC
cdr3_aa: CASSLPQGTAVNYGYTF

d_call: NA
clone_size: NA
j_call: TRBJ1-1
v_call: TRBV30
cdr3_nt: TGTGCCTGGAGTAGGGGGTGGAACACTGAAGCTTTCTTT
cdr3_aa: CAWSRGWNTEAFF

d_call: TRBD1
clone_size: NA
j_call: TRBJ1-4
v_call: TRBV30
cdr3_nt: TGTGCCTGGAGTGTAGGTCAGGGGGAGTATGAAAAACTGTTTTTT
cdr3_aa: CAWSVGQGEYEKLFF

d_call: NA
clone_size: few
j_call: TRBJ1-1
v_call: TRBV9
cdr3_nt: TGTGCCAGCAGCGCAATTCGGAAGGGCAGGCGGGACCCGCTACCGGCTTTCTTT
cdr3_aa: CASSAIRKGRRDPLPAFF

d_call: TRBD2
clone_size: NA
j_call: TRBJ2-7
v_call: TRBV6-5
cdr3_nt: TGTGCCAGCAAAGGCGGGAGCAGCTACGAGCAGTACTTC
cdr3_aa: CASKGGSSYEQYF

d_call: NA
clone_size: NA
j_call: TRBJ2-3
v_call: TRBV5-4
cdr3_nt: TGTGCCAGCAAGATGTCTTCGGCAGATACGCAGTATTTT
cdr3_aa: CASKMSSADTQYF

d_call: TRBD1
clone_size: few
j_call: TRBJ1-2
v_call: TRBV7-8
cdr3_nt: TGTGCCAGCAGGCAATTCAGGGGGCGGAACTATGGCTACACCTTC
cdr3_aa: CASRQFRGRNYGYTF

d_call: TRBD2
clone_size: once
j_call: TRBJ2-1
v_call: TRBV6-6
cdr3_nt: TGTGCCAGCAGTTTAGCGGGATCCGCCTACAATGAGCAGTTCTTC
cdr3_aa: CASSLAGSAYNEQFF

d_call: TRBD2
clone_size: few
j_call: TRBJ2-4
v_call: TRBV18
cdr3_nt: TGTGCCAGCTCACCTTTCGCGGGAGAATTTTCCATTCAGTACTTC
cdr3_aa: CASSPFAGEFSIQYF

d_call: TRBD1
clone_size: NA
j_call: TRBJ2-2
v_call: TRBV5-1
cdr3_nt: TGCGCCAGCAGCTTGGACGGACAGGGCTACACCGGGGAGCTGTTTTTT
cdr3_aa: CASSLDGQGYTGELFF

d_call: NA
clone_size: NA
j_call: TRBJ1-1
v_call: TRBV10-2
cdr3_nt: TGCGCCAGCAGTGGTACAGCTCTCTACACTGAAGCTTTCTTT
cdr3_aa: CASSGTALYTEAFF

d_call: NA
clone_size: NA
j_call: TRBJ1-6
v_call: TRBV28
cdr3_nt: TGTGCCAGCAGACGACAGTACTATAATTCACCCCTCCACTTT
cdr3_aa: CASRRQYYNSPLHF

d_call: TRBD2
clone_size: NA
j_call: TRBJ2-7
v_call: TRBV15
cdr3_nt: TGTGCCACCAGCAGAGGAGCGCCTAGCGGGGCGTACGAGCAGTACTTC
cdr3_aa: CATSRGAPSGAYEQYF

d_call: TRBD1
clone_size: NA
j_call: TRBJ1-5
v_call: TRBV5-5
cdr3_nt: TGTGCCAGCAGCCCAGGGACAGAAAATCAGCCCCAGCATTTT
cdr3_aa: CASSPGTENQPQHF

d_call: NA
clone_size: NA
j_call: TRBJ2-7
v_call: TRBV6-1
cdr3_nt: TGTGCCACTGGACAGTCCTACGAGCAGTACTTC
cdr3_aa: CATGQSYEQYF

d_call: NA
clone_size: NA
j_call: TRBJ2-6
v_call: TRBV11-2
cdr3_nt: TGTGCCAGCAGCATTCAGAACTCTGGGGCCAACGTCCTGACTTTC
cdr3_aa: CASSIQNSGANVLTF

d_call: TRBD1
clone_size: NA
j_call: TRBJ2-7
v_call: TRBV5-1
cdr3_nt: TGCGCCAGCAGCATAGGGGACAGGGGGTTCTACGAGCAGTACTTC
cdr3_aa: CASSIGDRGFYEQYF

d_call: NA
clone_size: few
j_call: TRBJ2-5
v_call: TRBV20-1
cdr3_nt: TGCAGTGTATCCCAGGGAGAGACCCAGTACTTC
cdr3_aa: CSVSQGETQYF

d_call: NA
clone_size: NA
j_call: TRBJ2-7
v_call: TRBV5-4
cdr3_nt: TGTGCCAGCAGCTTGGCACAGGTTCCTTCCTACGAGCAGTACTTC
cdr3_aa: CASSLAQVPSYEQYF

d_call: NA
clone_size: NA
j_call: TRBJ2-7
v_call: TRBV5-1
cdr3_nt: TGCGCCAGCAGCTTAATTGGGGGCGGCTACGAGCAGTACTTC
cdr3_aa: CASSLIGGGYEQYF

d_call: TRBD2
clone_size: NA
j_call: TRBJ2-7
v_call: TRBV7-2
cdr3_nt: TGTGCCAGCAGCCAAGCTTCAGCGGGAGGTTACTACGAGCAGTACTTC
cdr3_aa: CASSQASAGGYYEQYF

d_call: NA
clone_size: few
j_call: TRBJ2-7
v_call: TRBV6-1
cdr3_nt: TGTGCCAGCAGTGAATCCGTCGCAGCCCCGGGACTCGCCTACCACGAGCAGTACTTC
cdr3_aa: CASSESVAAPGLAYHEQYF

d_call: NA
clone_size: NA
j_call: TRBJ2-6
v_call: TRBV7-7
cdr3_nt: TGTGCCAGCAGCCAGGCTAGCACGGGGGCCAACGTCCTGACTTTC
cdr3_aa: CASSQASTGANVLTF

d_call: TRBD1
clone_size: NA
j_call: TRBJ1-4
v_call: TRBV6-6
cdr3_nt: TGTGCCAGCAGAAACCCCACGGGACAGCTTAATGAAAAACTGTTTTTT
cdr3_aa: CASRNPTGQLNEKLFF

d_call: TRBD1
clone_size: few
j_call: TRBJ2-7
v_call: TRBV18
cdr3_nt: TGTGCCAGCTCACCACCCACCGGGACAGGGATCCGCGAGCAGTACTTC
cdr3_aa: CASSPPTGTGIREQYF

d_call: NA
clone_size: NA
j_call: TRBJ2-7
v_call: TRBV5-1
cdr3_nt: TGCGCCAGCAGCCCGGGAGCGGGCCGCTACGAGCAGTACTTC
cdr3_aa: CASSPGAGRYEQYF

d_call: TRBD1
clone_size: NA
j_call: TRBJ1-2
v_call: TRBV2
cdr3_nt: TGTGCCAGCAGTAGTGGTGGGGGACAGGGTAGAGTAAGTGGCTACACCTTC
cdr3_aa: CASSSGGGQGRVSGYTF

d_call: NA
clone_size: NA
j_call: TRBJ2-7
v_call: TRBV6-1
cdr3_nt: TGTGCCAGCAGTGCCAGCAGGGGTTCCTACGAGCAGTACTTC
cdr3_aa: CASSASRGSYEQYF

d_call: NA
clone_size: NA
j_call: TRBJ2-3
v_call: TRBV7-2
cdr3_nt: TGTGCCAGCAGCTTAGCGCAAGCGACAGATACGCAGTATTTT
cdr3_aa: CASSLAQATDTQYF

d_call: NA
clone_size: NA
j_call: TRBJ2-3
v_call: TRBV6-1
cdr3_nt: TGTGCCAGCAGTCATTGGACTAAAGATACGCAGTATTTT
cdr3_aa: CASSHWTKDTQYF

d_call: NA
clone_size: NA
j_call: TRBJ2-7
v_call: TRBV7-7
cdr3_nt: TGTGCTAGCAGCTTAGTTCCGGTCCCCACGGGGGAGCAGTACTTC
cdr3_aa: CASSLVPVPTGEQYF

d_call: TRBD1
clone_size: NA
j_call: TRBJ1-5
v_call: TRBV4-2
cdr3_nt: TGTGCCAGCAGCCACCCGGACAGGGGGGGCAATCAGCCCCAGCATTTT
cdr3_aa: CASSHPDRGGNQPQHF

d_call: NA
clone_size: NA
j_call: TRBJ2-2
v_call: TRBV28
cdr3_nt: TGTGCCAGTAGGTGGGGGCCGGGGGGCACCGGGGAGCTGTTTTTT
cdr3_aa: CASRWGPGGTGELFF